This TCR beta chain was found in a study of PD-1 blockade in classical Hodgkin lymphoma (dated by TCRdb to 2020 to 2021). In the study overall: Nivolumab dosing was 3 mg/kg intravenously every 2 weeks, continuing until either disease progression or unacceptable toxicity. A peripheral blood immune signature of response to PD-1 blockade in classical Hodgkin lymphoma was defined using TCR beta sequencing and CyTOF.

Concerning this clone: The antigen it recognizes is unknown. It has no much larger one-base neighbor in the sample; base qualities were not kept.

The time point label for this specimen denotes: cycle 4 day 1 (C4D1), after more than five weeks of nivolumab. Relapse after autologous stem cell transplantation had occurred in all trial patients, and cohorts A, B and C were distinguished by prior brentuximab vedotin exposure. The trial cohort comprised a few dozen patients with relapsed/refractory classical Hodgkin lymphoma whose best overall responses were complete response, partial response or progressive disease. Single-agent nivolumab was administered to trial patients in the multi-cohort phase II CheckMate 205 trial. An independent review committee assessed best overall response by applying the 2007 International Working Group response criteria. Trial PBMCs were obtained immediately prior to nivolumab initiation (C1D1) and on therapy at cycle 2 day 1 and cycle 4 day 1. Peripheral blood was collected in 8 mL Vacutainer Cell Preparation Tubes, from which PBMCs were isolated by centrifugation and then cryopreserved.

The full study reports these points: By C4D1, a significant rise was seen in CD4+ TCR diversity but not in CD8+ TCR diversity (p=0.0027 vs p=0.16), and the rise was most apparent among complete responders (p=0.02). Trial patients with a complete response had baseline diversity similar to that of newly diagnosed patients, while partial responders and progressors had significantly lower diversity. Newly diagnosed patients were reported to have lower baseline TCR diversity than healthy donors, and relapsed/refractory patients were reported to have lower baseline TCR diversity still. Diversity was lower in patients who began nivolumab less than 1 year after ASCT, so these patients were left out of later analyses to avoid confounding by immune reconstitution. The study was limited to a single clinical trial cohort, and causes of repertoire differences, possibly disease activity or prior therapy, remained undefined.

Genomic DNA was isolated using the Qiagen DNeasy kit from unsorted PBMCs as well as from negatively selected CD4+ and CD8+ fractions. Using primers that anneal to V and J segments, immunoSEQ multiplex PCR amplified the TCR beta CDR3 regions. A synthetic immune receptor repertoire was used to minimize amplification bias, and any remaining bias was removed computationally after sequencing. In the authors' own workflow: Custom Python scripts were used to quantify repertoire diversity as the Shannon entropy index. The unsorted, CD4+ and CD8+ repertoires were each analyzed separately, with the exception of combined analyses, where CD4+ and CD8+ sequences were merged in silico. A clone was considered expanded if an increase in frequency of at least 2-fold after treatment relative to C1D1 was found, and a pseudocount of 0.5 was applied to clones undetected at baseline. Clones with 0 or 1 copy at C1D1 were classified as singleton clones, and clones with 2 or more copies were classified as non-singleton clones. Clones expanded in unsorted samples were annotated as CD4+, CD8+ or unknown by matching protein sequences in sorted samples from the same patient. Diversity changes from C1D1 to C4D1 were tested in paired samples using Wilcoxon tests. As stored in TCRdb, this immuneACCESS dataset retains in-frame rearrangements with V and J assigned. A fraction of the clones does not appear; measured against another copy, unresolved V genes explain less than half of the discrepancy, and the remainder lacks a known reason. D and trimming were read from the DNA, whereas the V and J calls and clone size are those reported in that table. The table for this sample lists 35,000 to 50,000 clones; around 64% of them were counted only once. Of the sample, over 3% is held by the ten largest clones.

This TCR was recovered from a human donor with classical Hodgkin lymphoma. Sequenced here: peripheral blood mononuclear cells (PBMCs), sampled before the fourth cycle of nivolumab.

The CDR3 in this case is CASSLTQPPDTQYF. The sequenced DNA is TGTGCCAGCAGCTTAACCCAGCCCCCAGATACGCAGTATTTT. The V and J genes are TRBV7-3 and TRBJ2-3; no confident D gene assignment can be made. The CDR3 holds 14 amino acids from the cysteine to the phenylalanine. The DNA shown is the 42-base CDR3, in frame from base 1. The germline V gene encodes CDR1 SGHTA and CDR2 FQGTGA. V and J are truncated by 0 bases and 4 bases respectively, leaving an intervening sequence of 8 bases.